This TCR beta chain stems from a study of identical twins listed by TCRdb under 2016. A note on the overall study: To test whether fetal clonotypes persist, the study used deep sequencing on TCR alpha and beta repertoires from monozygotic twins, unrelated adults of various ages, and cord blood. To rule out contamination, replicate twin experiments were performed at different times with different library preparation protocols. What the work shows at the level of the full study, not this receptor alone: Out-of-frame TCR alpha sharing in monozygotic twins was systematically underestimated by recombination models, whereas sharing between unrelated individuals was in agreement with the recombination models. Invariant T cells such as MAIT and iNKT could partly confound zero-insertion analyses, though diverse VJ usage argued against this for most clonotypes. A weaker excess of twin sharing was found in beta out-of-frame sequences because the signal-to-noise ratio was lowered by fewer shared sequences. Fewer insertions were carried by abundant cord blood beta clonotypes; a weaker similar trend was observed in young adult naive repertoires, while no such trend was observed in memory repertoires. Compared with coincidental sharing between unrelated individuals, out-of-frame TCR alpha sequences shared between twins showed an excess of sequences with low generation probability. Because the same donors could not be followed over many years, conclusions were based on cross-sectional statistical analysis.

Preparation of the library involved 5' RACE. TCRdb records Illumina HiSeq 2000 as the sequencer. Template switching introduced a universal primer binding site; the final cDNA contained a unique molecular identifier, enabling accurate counting of TCR cDNA molecules. Specific primers in the conserved constant-segment region were used to synthesize first-strand cDNA for TCR alpha and beta chains. Each cDNA library was double barcoded, with a SMART-Mk sample barcode plus Illumina barcodes, to control for contamination. TruSeq adapter sequences along with Illumina sample barcodes were introduced in two successive PCR steps. The Illumina HiSeq platform was used with custom primers to sequence TCR alpha and beta cDNA libraries. The paper's processing steps were these. MiGEC was used to process raw reads and extract unique molecular identifiers, and MiXCR was used to find CDR3 positions. For each individual, recombination models were inferred using an EM algorithm with the repgenHMM and IGoR tools. Shared clonotype analysis was performed with the tcR package in R, normalizing sharing by the product of cloneset sizes. Out-of-frame nonproductive sequences were analyzed to study raw recombination free of thymic and clonal selection effects. TCRdb reran the public reads through fastp at Q25 and MiXCR, keeping productive beta chains. Each entry merges the rows of one CDR3 protein and shows their most common DNA and genes. These V and J calls rely on TCRdb rather than the paper's analysis. The sample yields 1.5 million to 2 million distinct CDR3 sequences; less than 40% were counted once. Together, the top ten hold about 0.27% of the sample.

This clonotype occurred many times. No antigen is known for it. Base qualities are not recorded, but no much larger clone differs from it by a single base. Every donor in the study was a healthy Caucasian. This TCR was recovered from a newborn girl in good health. The sequencing sample was made of cord blood.

This receptor carries the CDR3 CASSRLAGRSYEQYF. The bases read TGTGCCAGCAGCAGACTGGCCGGCCGCTCCTACGAGCAGTACTTC. The chain employs TRBV28 and TRBJ2-7, with no confidently assigned D gene. Trimming takes 6 bases from V and 0 bases from J, and the germline ends sit 15 bases apart. The cysteine opens and the phenylalanine closes a CDR3 of 15 amino acids. Only the CDR3 region is kept as DNA, spanning 45 bases read in frame from base 1. In the germline V gene, CDR1 corresponds to MDHEN and CDR2 to SYDVKM. Here the CDR3 is joined to the reference TRBV28 and TRBJ2-7 genes, and the full variable domain is: DVKVTQSSRYLVKRTGEKVFLECVQDMDHENMFWYRQDPGLGLRLIYFSYDVKMKEKGDIPEGYSVSREKKERFSLILESASTNQTSMYLCASSRLAGRSYEQYFGPGTRLTVT.